The sequence of this TCR beta chain was determined in a study of beta chain features in type 1 diabetes. Study details: On cell yields, gender and age, patients and healthy donors were similar. Study-wide results and caveats: Across all four CD4+ subsets, people with type 1 diabetes showed modestly shorter TCRB CDR3s.

The sequenced template was cDNA made from the entire isolated RNA. The table came from immunoSEQ multiplex PCR; TCRdb's copy has only in-frame clones and leaves some out. The data hold 680,000 or so clones, with around 15% observed a single time. This clone was counted only a few times. The antigen is undetermined. V gave up 6 bases and J gave up 4 bases, with 12 bases separating them. Germline values: CDR1 KGHSH, CDR2 LQKENI. The CDR3 is 13 residues long. This clonotype was sampled from a man between 18 and 29 years old with type 1 diabetes. Material: naive CD4+ T cells from blood. The chain has TRBV18 and TRBJ1-1, with D possibly matching TRBD1 (6 bases). The CDR3 sequence is CASSPGETTEAFF. As DNA, the CDR3 is TGTGCCAGCTCGCCAGGGGAAACCACTGAAGCTTTCTTT. Together with reference TRBV18 and TRBJ1-1, the CDR3 gives the full variable domain: NAGVMQNPRHLVRRRGQEARLRCSPMKGHSHVYWYRQLPEEGLKFMVYLQKENIIDESGMPKERFSAEFPKEGPSILRIQQVVRGDSAAYFCASSPGETTEAFFGQGTRLTVV.